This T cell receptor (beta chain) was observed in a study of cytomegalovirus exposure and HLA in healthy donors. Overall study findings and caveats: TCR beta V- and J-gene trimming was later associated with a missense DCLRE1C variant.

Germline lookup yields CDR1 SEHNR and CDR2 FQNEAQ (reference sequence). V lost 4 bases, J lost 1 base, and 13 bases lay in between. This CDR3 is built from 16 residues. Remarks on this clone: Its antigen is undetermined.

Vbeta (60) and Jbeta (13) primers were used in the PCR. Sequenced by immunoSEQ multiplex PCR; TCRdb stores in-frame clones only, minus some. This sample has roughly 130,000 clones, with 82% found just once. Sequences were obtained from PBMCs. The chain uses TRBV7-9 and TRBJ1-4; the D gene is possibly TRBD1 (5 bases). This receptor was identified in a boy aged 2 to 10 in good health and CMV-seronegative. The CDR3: CASSYGLGGTNEKLFF. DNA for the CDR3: TGTGCCAGCAGCTACGGCCTGGGGGGAACTAATGAAAAACTGTTTTTT. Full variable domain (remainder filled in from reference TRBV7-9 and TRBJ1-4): DTGVSQNPRHKITKRGQNVTFRCDPISEHNRLYWYRQTLGQGPEFLTYFQNEAQLEKSRLLSDRFSAERPKGSFSTLEIQRTEQGDSAMYLCASSYGLGGTNEKLFFGSGTQLSVL.